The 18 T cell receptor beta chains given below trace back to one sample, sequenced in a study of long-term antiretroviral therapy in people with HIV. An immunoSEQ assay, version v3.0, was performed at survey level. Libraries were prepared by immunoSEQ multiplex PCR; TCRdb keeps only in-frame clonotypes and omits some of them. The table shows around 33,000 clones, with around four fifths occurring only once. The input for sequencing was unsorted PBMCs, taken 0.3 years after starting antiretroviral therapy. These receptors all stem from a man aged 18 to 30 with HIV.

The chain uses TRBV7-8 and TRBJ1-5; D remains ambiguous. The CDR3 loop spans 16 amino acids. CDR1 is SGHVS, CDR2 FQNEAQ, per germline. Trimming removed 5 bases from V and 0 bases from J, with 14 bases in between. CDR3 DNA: TGTGCCAGCAGCCAATGGAGGGCGTATAGCAATCAGCCCCAGCATTTT. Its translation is CASSQWRAYSNQPQHF.

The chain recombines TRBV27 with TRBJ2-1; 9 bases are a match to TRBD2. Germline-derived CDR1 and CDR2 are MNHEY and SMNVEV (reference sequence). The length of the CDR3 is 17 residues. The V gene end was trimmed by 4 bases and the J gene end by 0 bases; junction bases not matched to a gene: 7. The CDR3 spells CASSYPAGGDSYNEQFF. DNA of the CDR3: TGTGCCAGCAGTTACCCAGCGGGAGGCGACTCCTACAATGAGCAGTTCTTC.

The CDR3 is CASSIVQGEAFF. For the CDR3, the DNA is TGTGCCAGTAGTATCGTTCAGGGTGAAGCTTTCTTT. V usage is TRBV19 and J usage is TRBJ1-1; possible D gene TRBD1, 5 bases. Germline V gene data show CDR1 as LNHDA and CDR2 as SQIVND (reference sequence). The CDR3 has 12 residues. V was shortened by 3 bases and J by 7 bases, with 9 bases between the two germline ends.

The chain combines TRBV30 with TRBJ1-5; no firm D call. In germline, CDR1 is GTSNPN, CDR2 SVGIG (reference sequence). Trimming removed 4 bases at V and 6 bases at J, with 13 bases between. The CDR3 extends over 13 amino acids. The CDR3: CAWTTGSGQPQHF. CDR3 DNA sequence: TGTGCCTGGACAACCGGGAGCGGTCAGCCCCAGCATTTT.

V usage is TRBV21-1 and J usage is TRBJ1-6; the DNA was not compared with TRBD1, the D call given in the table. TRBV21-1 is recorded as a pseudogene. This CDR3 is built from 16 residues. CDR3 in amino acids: CASSPGDRGRNSPLHF. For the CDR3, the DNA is TGTGCCAGCAGCCCGGGGGACAGGGGGCGAAATTCACCCCTCCACTTT.

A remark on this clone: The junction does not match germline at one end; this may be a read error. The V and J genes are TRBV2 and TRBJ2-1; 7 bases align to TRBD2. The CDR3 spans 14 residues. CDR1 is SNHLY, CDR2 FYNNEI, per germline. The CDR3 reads CASREGLDYNEQFF. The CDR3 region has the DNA TGTGCCAGCAGAGAAGGACTAGACTACAATGAGCAGTTCTTC.

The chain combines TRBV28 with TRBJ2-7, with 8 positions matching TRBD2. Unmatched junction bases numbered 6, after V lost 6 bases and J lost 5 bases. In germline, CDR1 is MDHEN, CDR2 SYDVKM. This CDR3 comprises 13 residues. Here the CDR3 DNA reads TGTGCCAGCAGCCGCGGGGGGATTGACGAGCAGTACTTC. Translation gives CASSRGGIDEQYF.

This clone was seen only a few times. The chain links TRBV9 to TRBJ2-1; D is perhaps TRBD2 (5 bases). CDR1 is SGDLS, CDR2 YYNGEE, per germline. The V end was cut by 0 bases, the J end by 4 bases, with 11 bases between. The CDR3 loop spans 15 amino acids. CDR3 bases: TGTGCCAGCAGCGTAGAGGACTGGGCTTACAATGAGCAGTTCTTC. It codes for CASSVEDWAYNEQFF. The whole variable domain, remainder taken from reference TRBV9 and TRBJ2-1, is DSGVTQTPKHLITATGQRVTLRCSPRSGDLSVYWYQQSLDQGLQFLIQYYNGEERAKGNILERFSAQQFPDLHSELNLSSLELGDSALYFCASSVEDWAYNEQFFGPGTRLTVL.

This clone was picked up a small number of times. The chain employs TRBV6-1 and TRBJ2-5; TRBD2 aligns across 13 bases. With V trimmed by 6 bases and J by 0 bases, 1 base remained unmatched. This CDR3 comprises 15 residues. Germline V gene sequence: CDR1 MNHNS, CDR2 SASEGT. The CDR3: CASRGLAGNQETQYF. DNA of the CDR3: TGTGCCAGCAGGGGACTAGCGGGGAACCAAGAGACCCAGTACTTC.

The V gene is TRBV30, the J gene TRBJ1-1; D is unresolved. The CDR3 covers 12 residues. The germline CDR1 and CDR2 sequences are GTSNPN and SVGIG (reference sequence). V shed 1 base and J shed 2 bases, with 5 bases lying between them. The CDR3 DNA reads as TGTGCCTGGAGTGCGCCCAACACTGAAGCTTTCTTT. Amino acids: CAWSAPNTEAFF. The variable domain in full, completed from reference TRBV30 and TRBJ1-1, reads SQTIHQWPATLVQPVGSPLSLECTVEGTSNPNLYWYRQAAGRGLQLLFYSVGIGQISSEVPQNLSASRPQDRQFILSSKKLLLSDSGFYLCAWSAPNTEAFFGQGTRLTVV.

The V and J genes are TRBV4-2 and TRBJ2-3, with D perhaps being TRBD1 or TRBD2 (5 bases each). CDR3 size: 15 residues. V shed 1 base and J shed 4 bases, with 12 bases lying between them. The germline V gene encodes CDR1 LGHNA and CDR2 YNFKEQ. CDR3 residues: CASSQGGLDSDTQYF. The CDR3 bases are TGTGCCAGCAGCCAAGGGGGCCTGGACTCAGATACGCAGTATTTT.

The CDR3 coding sequence is TGTGCCAGCAGCTCCCACAGGTCTGGGGCCAACGTCCTGACTTTC. Its protein product is CASSSHRSGANVLTF. The V and J genes are TRBV7-3 and TRBJ2-6; a possible D gene is TRBD1 (5 bases). CDR1 and CDR2 (germline): SGHTA, FQGTGA. V lost 4 bases to trimming and J lost 1 base, with 8 bases between them. The CDR3 runs to 15 residues.

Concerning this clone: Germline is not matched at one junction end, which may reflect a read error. CDR3 region: CVSSLNRATEAFF. DNA for the CDR3: TGTGTCAGCAGCTTAAACAGGGCCACTGAAGCTTTCTTT. The chain is built from TRBV7-9 and TRBJ1-1, with a tentative D call TRBD1 (6 bases). The CDR3 runs to 13 residues. Germline values: CDR1 SEHNR, CDR2 FQNEAQ (reference sequence). The full variable domain, its missing parts supplied by reference TRBV7-9 and TRBJ1-1, is DTGVSQNPRHKITKRGQNVTFRCDPISEHNRLYWYRQTLGQGPEFLTYFQNEAQLEKSRLLSDRFSAERPKGSFSTLEIQRTEQGDSAMYLCVSSLNRATEAFFGQGTRLTVV.

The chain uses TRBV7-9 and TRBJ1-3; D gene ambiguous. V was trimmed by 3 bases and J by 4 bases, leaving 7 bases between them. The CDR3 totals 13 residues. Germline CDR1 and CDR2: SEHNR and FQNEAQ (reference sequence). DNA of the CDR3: TGTGCCAGCAGCTTCGGGCGAGGAAACACCATATATTTT. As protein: CASSFGRGNTIYF.

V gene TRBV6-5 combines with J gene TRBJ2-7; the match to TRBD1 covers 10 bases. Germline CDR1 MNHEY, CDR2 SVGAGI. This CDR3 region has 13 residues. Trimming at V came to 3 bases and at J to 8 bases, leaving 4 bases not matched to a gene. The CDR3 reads CASSYGTGDKQYF. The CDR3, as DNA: TGTGCCAGCAGTTATGGGACAGGGGATAAGCAGTACTTC.

The DNA of the CDR3 is TGTGCCATCAGCACCGGTATTCGGGCAGATACGCAGTATTTT. Translated, it gives CAISTGIRADTQYF. The chain combines TRBV10-3 with TRBJ2-3; D uncertain. The V end lost 6 bases, the J end lost 4 bases, and 14 bases lay between the germline ends. The CDR3 runs to 14 residues. Germline CDR1 and CDR2: ENHRY and SYGVKD.

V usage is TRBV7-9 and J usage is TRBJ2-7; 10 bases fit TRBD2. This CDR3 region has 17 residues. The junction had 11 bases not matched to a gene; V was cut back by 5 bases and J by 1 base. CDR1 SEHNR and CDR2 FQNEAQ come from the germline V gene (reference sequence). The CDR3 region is CASSPFRVSGRSYEQYF. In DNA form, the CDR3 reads TGTGCCAGCAGCCCGTTCCGGGTTAGCGGGAGGTCCTACGAGCAGTACTTC.

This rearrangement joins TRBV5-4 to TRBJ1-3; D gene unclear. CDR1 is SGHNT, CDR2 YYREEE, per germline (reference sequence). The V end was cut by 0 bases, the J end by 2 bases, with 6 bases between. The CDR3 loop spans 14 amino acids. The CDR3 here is CASSLGTTGNTIYF. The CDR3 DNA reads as TGTGCCAGCAGCTTGGGGACCACTGGAAACACCATATATTTT.